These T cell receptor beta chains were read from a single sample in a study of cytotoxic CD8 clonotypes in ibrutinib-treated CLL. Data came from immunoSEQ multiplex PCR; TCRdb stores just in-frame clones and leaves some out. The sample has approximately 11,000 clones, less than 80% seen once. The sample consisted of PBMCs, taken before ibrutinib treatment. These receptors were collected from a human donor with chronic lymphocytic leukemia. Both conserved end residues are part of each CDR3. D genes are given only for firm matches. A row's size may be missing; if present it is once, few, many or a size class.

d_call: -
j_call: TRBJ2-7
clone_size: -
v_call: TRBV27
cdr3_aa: CASFSASYEQYF
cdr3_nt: TGTGCCAGTTTTAGCGCCTCCTACGAGCAGTACTTC

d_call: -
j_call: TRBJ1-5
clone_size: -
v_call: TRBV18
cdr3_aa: CASSPPPNQPQHF
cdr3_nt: TGTGCCAGCTCACCACCCCCAAATCAGCCCCAGCATTTT

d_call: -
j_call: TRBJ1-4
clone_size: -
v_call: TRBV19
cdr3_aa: CASSPRSNEKLFF
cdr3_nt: TGTGCCAGTAGCCCTCGTAGTAATGAAAAACTGTTTTTT

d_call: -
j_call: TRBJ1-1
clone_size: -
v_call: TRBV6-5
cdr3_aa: CASRHREGEAFF
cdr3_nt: TGTGCCAGCAGACACAGGGAGGGGGAAGCTTTCTTT

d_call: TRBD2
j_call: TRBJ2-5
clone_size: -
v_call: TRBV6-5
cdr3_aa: CASSSLQRGWETQYF
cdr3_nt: TGTGCCAGCAGTTCCCTCCAGCGGGGGTGGGAGACCCAGTACTTC

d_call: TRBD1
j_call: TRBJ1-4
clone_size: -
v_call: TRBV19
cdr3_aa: CASSAQTGPNEKLFF
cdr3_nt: TGTGCCAGTAGTGCCCAGACAGGGCCAAATGAAAAACTGTTTTTT

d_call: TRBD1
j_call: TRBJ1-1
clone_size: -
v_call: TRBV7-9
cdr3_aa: CASNSIYRGPNTEAFF
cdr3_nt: TGTGCCAGCAACTCGATATATAGGGGGCCGAACACTGAAGCTTTCTTT

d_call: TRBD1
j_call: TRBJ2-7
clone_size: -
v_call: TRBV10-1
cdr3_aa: CASSGTTGTGSYEQYF
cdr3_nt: TGCGCCAGCAGTGGAACCACCGGGACAGGATCCTACGAGCAGTACTTC

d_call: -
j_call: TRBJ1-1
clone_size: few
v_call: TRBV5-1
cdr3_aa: CASSWEGYTEAFF
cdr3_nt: TGCGCCAGCAGCTGGGAGGGCTACACTGAAGCTTTCTTT

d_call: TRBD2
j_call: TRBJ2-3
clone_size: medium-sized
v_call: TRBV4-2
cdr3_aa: CASSQEQLGGYTQYF
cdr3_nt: TGTGCCAGCAGCCAAGAACAATTGGGGGGGTATACGCAGTATTTT

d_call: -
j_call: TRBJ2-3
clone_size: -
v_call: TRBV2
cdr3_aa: CASGAGASTDTQYF
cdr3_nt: TGTGCCAGCGGGGCGGGGGCAAGCACAGATACGCAGTATTTT

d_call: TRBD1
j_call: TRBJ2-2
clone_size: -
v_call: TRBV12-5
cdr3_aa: CASGPGTGNTGELFF
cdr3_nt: TGTGCTAGTGGTCCGGGGACAGGCAACACCGGGGAGCTGTTTTTT

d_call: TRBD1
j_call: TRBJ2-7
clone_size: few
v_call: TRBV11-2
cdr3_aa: CASSLRDRVGEQYF
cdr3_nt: TGTGCCAGCAGCCTCCGGGACAGGGTTGGCGAGCAGTACTTC

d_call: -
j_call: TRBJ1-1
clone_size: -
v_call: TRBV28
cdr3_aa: CASSVNTEAFF
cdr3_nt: TGTGCCAGCTCCGTGAACACTGAAGCTTTCTTT

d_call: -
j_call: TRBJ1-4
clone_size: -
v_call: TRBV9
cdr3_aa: CASSGANEKLFF
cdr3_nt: TGTGCCAGCAGCGGGGCTAATGAAAAACTGTTTTTT

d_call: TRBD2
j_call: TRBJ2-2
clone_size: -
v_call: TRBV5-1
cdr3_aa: CASGGGGGTGELFF
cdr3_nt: TGCGCCAGCGGTGGCGGGGGTGGCACCGGGGAGCTGTTTTTT

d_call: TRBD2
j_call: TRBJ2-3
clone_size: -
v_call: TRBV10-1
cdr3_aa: CATSGTSGGDTQYF
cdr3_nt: TGCGCCACCTCCGGGACTAGCGGGGGTGATACGCAGTATTTT

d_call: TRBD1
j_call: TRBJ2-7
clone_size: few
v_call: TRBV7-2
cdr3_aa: CASSLEGGHEQYF
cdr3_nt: TGTGCCAGCAGCTTAGAAGGGGGCCACGAGCAGTACTTC

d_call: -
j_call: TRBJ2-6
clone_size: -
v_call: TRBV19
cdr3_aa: CASSYGSKSQSRANVLTF
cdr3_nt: TGTGCCAGTAGTTATGGGAGCAAATCACAAAGTCGGGCCAACGTCCTGACTTTC

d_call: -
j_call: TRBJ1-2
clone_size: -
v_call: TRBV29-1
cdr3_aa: CSVDGAGGYTF
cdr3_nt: TGCAGCGTTGATGGGGCGGGAGGCTACACCTTC

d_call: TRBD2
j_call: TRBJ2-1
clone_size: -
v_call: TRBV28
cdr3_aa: CASSLGLAVLEQFF
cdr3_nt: TGTGCCAGCTCCCTTGGACTAGCGGTTTTGGAGCAGTTCTTC

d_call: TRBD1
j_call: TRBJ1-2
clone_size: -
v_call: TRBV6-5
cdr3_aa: CASSEDRVYGYTF
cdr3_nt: TGTGCCAGCAGTGAAGACAGGGTCTATGGCTACACCTTC

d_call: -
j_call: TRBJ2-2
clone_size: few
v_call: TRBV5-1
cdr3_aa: CASSLGQMNTGELFF
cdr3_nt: TGCGCCAGCAGCTTGGGACAGATGAACACCGGGGAGCTGTTTTTT

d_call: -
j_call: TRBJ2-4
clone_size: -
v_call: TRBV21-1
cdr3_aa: CASRTPGLAYSIQYF
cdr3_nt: TGTGCCAGCAGAACCCCGGGACTAGCGTATAGCATTCAGTACTTC

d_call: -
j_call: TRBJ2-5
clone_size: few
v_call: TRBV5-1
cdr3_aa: CASSLEETQYF
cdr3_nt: TGCGCCAGCAGCTTGGAGGAGACCCAGTACTTC

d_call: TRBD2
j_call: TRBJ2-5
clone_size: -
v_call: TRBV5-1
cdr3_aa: CASSSVAGGETQYF
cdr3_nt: TGCGCCAGCAGCTCAGTAGCGGGGGGTGAGACCCAGTACTTC

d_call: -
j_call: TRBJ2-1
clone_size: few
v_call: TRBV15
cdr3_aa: CATSRPAALYNEQFF
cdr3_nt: TGTGCCACCAGCAGACCCGCGGCCCTTTACAATGAGCAGTTCTTC

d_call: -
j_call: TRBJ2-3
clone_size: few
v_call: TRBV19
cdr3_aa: CASSIRADTQYF
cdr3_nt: TGTGCCAGTAGTATACGCGCAGATACGCAGTATTTT

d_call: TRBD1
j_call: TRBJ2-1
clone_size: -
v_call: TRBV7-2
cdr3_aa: CASSPTGGAGADEQFF
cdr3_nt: TGTGCCAGCAGCCCGACAGGGGGCGCCGGGGCCGATGAGCAGTTCTTC

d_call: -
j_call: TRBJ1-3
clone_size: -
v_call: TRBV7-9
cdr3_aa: CASSPPSYGLVFQGNTIYF
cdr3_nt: TGTGCCAGCAGCCCCCCTTCGTACGGACTAGTCTTTCAGGGAAACACCATATATTTT

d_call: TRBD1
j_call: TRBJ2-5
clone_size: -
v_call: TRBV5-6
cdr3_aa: CASSLEGGPSQETQYF
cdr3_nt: TGTGCCAGCAGCTTGGAAGGGGGCCCTTCCCAAGAGACCCAGTACTTC

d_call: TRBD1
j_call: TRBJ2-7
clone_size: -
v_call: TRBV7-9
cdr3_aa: CASSLRAGGFYEQYF
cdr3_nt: TGTGCCAGCAGCTTAAGGGCAGGGGGTTTCTACGAGCAGTACTTC

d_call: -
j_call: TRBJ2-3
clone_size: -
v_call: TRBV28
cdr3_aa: CASSFPDRPTDTQYF
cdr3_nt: TGTGCCAGCAGTTTCCCGGACAGACCCACAGATACGCAGTATTTT

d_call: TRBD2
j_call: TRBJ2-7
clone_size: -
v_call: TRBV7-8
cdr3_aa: CASSPRTSGTNYEQYF
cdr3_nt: TGTGCCAGCAGCCCAAGGACTAGCGGGACCAACTACGAGCAGTACTTC

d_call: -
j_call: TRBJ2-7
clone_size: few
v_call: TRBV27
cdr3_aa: CASSLSGTPSYEQYF
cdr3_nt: TGTGCCAGCAGTTTATCAGGGACTCCCTCCTACGAGCAGTACTTC

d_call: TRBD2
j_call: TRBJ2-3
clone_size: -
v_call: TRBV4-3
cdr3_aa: CASSQGTSGGSTDTQYF
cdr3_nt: TGCGCCAGCAGCCAAGGGACTAGCGGGGGGAGCACAGATACGCAGTATTTT

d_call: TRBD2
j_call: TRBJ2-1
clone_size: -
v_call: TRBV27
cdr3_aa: CASSFRGGNYNEQFF
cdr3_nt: TGTGCCAGCAGTTTTCGGGGGGGCAACTACAATGAGCAGTTCTTC

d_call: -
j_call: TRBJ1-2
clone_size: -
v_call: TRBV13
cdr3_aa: CASSLAGGVGDGYTF
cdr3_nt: TGTGCCAGCAGCTTAGCTGGAGGGGTAGGCGATGGCTACACCTTC

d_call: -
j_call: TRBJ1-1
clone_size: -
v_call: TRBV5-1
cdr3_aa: CASSVRQNTEAFF
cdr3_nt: TGCGCCAGCAGCGTTAGACAGAACACTGAAGCTTTCTTT

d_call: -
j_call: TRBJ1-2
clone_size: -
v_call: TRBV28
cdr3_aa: CASSLWGGKNYGYTF
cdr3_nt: TGTGCCAGCAGTTTATGGGGCGGAAAGAACTATGGCTACACCTTC

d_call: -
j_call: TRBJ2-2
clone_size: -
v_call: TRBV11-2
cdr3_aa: CASSWGHENTGELFF
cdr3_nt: TGTGCCAGCAGCTGGGGACATGAGAACACCGGGGAGCTGTTTTTT

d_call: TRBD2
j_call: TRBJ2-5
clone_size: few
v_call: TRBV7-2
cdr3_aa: CASSFGTSGGLTQYF
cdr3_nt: TGTGCCAGCAGCTTCGGGACTAGCGGGGGATTGACCCAGTACTTC

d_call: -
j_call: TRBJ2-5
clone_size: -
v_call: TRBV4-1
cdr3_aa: CASSHTDGIQETQYF
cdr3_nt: TGCGCCAGCAGCCATACGGACGGTATCCAAGAGACCCAGTACTTC